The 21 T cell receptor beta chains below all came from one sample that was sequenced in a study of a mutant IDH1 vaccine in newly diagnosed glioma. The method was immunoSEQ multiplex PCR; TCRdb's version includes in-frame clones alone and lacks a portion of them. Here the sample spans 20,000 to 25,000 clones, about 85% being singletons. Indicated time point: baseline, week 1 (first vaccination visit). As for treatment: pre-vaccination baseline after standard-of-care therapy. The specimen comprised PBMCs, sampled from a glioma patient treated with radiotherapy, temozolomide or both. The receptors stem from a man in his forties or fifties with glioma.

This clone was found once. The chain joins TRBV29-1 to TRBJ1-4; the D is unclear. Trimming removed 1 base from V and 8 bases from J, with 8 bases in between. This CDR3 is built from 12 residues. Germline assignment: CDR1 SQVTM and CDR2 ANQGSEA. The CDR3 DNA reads TGCAGCGTTGAAGTCTCTCGGGAAAAACTGTTTTTT. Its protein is CSVEVSREKLFF.

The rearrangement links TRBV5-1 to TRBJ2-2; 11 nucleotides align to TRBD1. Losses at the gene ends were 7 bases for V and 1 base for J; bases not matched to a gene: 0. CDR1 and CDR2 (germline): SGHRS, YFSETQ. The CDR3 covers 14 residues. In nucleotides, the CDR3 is TGCGCCAGCGGGACAGGGGGGAACACCGGGGAGCTGTTTTTT. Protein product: CASGTGGNTGELFF.

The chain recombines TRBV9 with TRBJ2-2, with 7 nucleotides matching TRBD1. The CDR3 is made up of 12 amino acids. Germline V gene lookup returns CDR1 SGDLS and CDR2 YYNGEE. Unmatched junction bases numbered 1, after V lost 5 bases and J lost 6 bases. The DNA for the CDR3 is TGTGCCAGCAGTACAGGGGCCGGGGAGCTGTTTTTT. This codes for CASSTGAGELFF. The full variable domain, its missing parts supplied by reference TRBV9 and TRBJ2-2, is DSGVTQTPKHLITATGQRVTLRCSPRSGDLSVYWYQQSLDQGLQFLIQYYNGEERAKGNILERFSAQQFPDLHSELNLSSLELGDSALYFCASSTGAGELFFGEGSRLTVL.

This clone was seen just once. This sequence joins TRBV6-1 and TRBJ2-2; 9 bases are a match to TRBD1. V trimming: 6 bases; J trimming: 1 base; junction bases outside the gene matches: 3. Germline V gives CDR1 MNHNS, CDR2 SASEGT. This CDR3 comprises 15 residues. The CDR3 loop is CASRAGQGNTGELFF. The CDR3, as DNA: TGTGCCAGCAGGGCGGGACAGGGGAACACCGGGGAGCTGTTTTTT.

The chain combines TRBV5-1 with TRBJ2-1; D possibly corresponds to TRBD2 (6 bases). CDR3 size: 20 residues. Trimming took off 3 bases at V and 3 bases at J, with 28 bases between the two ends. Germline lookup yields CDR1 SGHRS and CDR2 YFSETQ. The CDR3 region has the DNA TGCGCCAGCAGCTCCGAGGGACTCATAATTGGGGCCCCCAACTACAATGAGCAGTTCTTC. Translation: CASSSEGLIIGAPNYNEQFF.

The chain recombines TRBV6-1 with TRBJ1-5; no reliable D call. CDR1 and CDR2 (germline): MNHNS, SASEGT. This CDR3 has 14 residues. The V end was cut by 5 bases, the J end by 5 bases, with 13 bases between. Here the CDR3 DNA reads TGTGCCAGCAGTCCAAACGGACGGGATCAGCCCCAGCATTTT. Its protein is CASSPNGRDQPQHF.

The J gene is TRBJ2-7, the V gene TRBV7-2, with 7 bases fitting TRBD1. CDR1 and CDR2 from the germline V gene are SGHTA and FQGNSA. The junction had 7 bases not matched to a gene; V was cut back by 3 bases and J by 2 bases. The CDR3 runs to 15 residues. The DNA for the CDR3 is TGTGCCAGCAGCTTCGACCCGACAGGGACCTACGAGCAGTACTTC. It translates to CASSFDPTGTYEQYF.

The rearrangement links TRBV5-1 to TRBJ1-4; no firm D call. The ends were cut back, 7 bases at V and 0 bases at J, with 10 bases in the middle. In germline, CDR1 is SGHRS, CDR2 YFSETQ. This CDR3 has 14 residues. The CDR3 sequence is CASGFKATNEKLFF. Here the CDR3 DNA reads TGCGCCAGCGGGTTCAAAGCAACTAATGAAAAACTGTTTTTT.

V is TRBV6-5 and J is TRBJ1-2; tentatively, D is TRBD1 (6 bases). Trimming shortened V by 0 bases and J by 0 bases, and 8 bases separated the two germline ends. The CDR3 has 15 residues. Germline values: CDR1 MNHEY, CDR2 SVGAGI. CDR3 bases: TGTGCCAGCAGTTACTCGACAGGAGCTAACTATGGCTACACCTTC. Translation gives CASSYSTGANYGYTF.

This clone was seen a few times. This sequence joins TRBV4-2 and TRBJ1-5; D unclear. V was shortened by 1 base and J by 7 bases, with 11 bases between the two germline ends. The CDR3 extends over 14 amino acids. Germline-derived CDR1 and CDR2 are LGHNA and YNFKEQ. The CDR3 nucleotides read TGTGCCAGCAGCCAAGTCCGGGTAATACAGCCCCAGCATTTT. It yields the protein CASSQVRVIQPQHF.

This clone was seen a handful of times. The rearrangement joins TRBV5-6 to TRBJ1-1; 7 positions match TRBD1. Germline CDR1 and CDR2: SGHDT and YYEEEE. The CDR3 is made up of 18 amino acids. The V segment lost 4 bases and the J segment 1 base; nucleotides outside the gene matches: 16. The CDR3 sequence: CASSPLPWTGGTNTEAFF. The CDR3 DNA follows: TGTGCCAGCAGCCCACTGCCCTGGACAGGCGGGACGAACACTGAAGCTTTCTTT.

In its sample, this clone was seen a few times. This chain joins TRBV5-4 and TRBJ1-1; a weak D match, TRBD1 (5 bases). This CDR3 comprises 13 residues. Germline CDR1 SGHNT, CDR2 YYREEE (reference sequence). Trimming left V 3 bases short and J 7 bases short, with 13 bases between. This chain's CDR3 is CASSSEFQGEAFF. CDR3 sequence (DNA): TGTGCCAGCAGCTCTGAGTTTCAGGGTGAAGCTTTCTTT.

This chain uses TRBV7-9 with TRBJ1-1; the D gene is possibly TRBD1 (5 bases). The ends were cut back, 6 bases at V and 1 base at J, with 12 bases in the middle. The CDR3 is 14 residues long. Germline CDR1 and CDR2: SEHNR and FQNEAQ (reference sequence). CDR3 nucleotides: TGTGCCAGCAGTTCTGGCGGGGGGAACACTGAAGCTTTCTTT. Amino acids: CASSSGGGNTEAFF.

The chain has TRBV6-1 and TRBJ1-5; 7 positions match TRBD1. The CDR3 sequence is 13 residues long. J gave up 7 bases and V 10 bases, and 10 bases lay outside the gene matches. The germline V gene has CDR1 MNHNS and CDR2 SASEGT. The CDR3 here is CAILLAQGQPQHF. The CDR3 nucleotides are TGTGCCATTCTCCTTGCACAGGGGCAGCCCCAGCATTTT.

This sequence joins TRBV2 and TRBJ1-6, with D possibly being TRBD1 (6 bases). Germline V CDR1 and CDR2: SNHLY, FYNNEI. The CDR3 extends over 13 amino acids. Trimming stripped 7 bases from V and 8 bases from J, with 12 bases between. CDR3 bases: TGTGCCAGCAAGGGACAATGGGATTCACCCCTCCACTTT. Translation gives CASKGQWDSPLHF.

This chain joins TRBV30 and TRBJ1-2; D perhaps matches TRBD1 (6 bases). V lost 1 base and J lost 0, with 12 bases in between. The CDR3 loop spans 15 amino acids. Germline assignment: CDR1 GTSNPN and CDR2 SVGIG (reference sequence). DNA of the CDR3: TGTGCCTGGAGTGCCTCGGACAGTTCTAACTATGGCTACACCTTC. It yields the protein CAWSASDSSNYGYTF.

The DNA for the CDR3 is TGTGCCAGCAGTAAAGGGGCGGGGACATACCTAGGCTACACCTTC. Translating it yields CASSKGAGTYLGYTF. The gene calls are TRBV2 and TRBJ1-2, with a weak D call TRBD1 (6 bases). CDR3 length: 15 amino acids. The germline gives CDR1 SNHLY, CDR2 FYNNEI. V lost 5 bases and J 8 bases, leaving 21 bases between the germline ends.

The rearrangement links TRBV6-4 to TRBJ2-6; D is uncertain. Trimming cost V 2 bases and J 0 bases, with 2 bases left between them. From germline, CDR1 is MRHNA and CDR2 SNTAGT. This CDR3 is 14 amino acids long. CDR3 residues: CASSDNSGANVLTF. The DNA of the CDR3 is TGTGCCAGCAGTGACAACTCTGGGGCCAACGTCCTGACTTTC.

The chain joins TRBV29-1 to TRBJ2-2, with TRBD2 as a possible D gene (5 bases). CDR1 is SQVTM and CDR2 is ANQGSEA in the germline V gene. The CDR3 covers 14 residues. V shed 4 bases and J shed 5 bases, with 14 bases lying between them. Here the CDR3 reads CSVGSGRYTGELFF. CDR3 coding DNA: TGCAGCGTTGGGAGCGGACGCTATACCGGGGAGCTGTTTTTT.

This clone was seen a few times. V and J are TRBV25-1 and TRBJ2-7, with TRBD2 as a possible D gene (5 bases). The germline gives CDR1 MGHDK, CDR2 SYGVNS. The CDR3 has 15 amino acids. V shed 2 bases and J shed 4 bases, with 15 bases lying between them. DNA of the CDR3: TGTGCCAGCAGTGAACGGAGCGGACCCCCATACGAGCAGTACTTC. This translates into CASSERSGPPYEQYF.

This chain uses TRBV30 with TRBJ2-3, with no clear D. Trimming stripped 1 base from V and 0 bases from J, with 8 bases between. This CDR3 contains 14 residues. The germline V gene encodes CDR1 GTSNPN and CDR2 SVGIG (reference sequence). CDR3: CAWSGVVSTDTQYF. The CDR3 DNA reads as TGTGCCTGGAGTGGAGTCGTCAGCACAGATACGCAGTATTTT.